This TCR beta chain was retrieved from a study of PD-1 blockade in classical Hodgkin lymphoma. V gave up 3 bases and J gave up 5 bases, with 9 bases separating them. This CDR3 is 12 amino acids long. Germline V CDR1 and CDR2: SGHNT, YYREEE (reference sequence). Regarding this clone: The antigen remains unidentified.

The study, taken as a whole, reports: The CD4+ diversity rise by C4D1 was clearest in complete responders.

Time point here: cycle 4 day 1 (C4D1), after 6 weeks of nivolumab. Every patient experienced relapse after autologous stem cell transplantation, and brentuximab vedotin exposure varied. Using magnetic negative selection, the CD4+ T cells were separated out of thawed PBMCs. Patients' outcomes at their best amounted to complete response, partial response or progressive disease. Produced via immunoSEQ multiplex PCR; TCRdb's table is partial and in-frame only. The sample lists under 30,000 clones; 86% were seen once. This specimen consisted of CD4+ T cells from blood, obtained before the fourth cycle of nivolumab. The TCR was taken from a human donor with classical Hodgkin lymphoma. This chain connects TRBV5-4 to TRBJ2-7, with D tentatively TRBD1 (5 bases). CDR3 sequence: CASSSRQNEQYF. The DNA for the CDR3 is TGTGCCAGCAGCTCCCGACAGAACGAGCAGTACTTC.